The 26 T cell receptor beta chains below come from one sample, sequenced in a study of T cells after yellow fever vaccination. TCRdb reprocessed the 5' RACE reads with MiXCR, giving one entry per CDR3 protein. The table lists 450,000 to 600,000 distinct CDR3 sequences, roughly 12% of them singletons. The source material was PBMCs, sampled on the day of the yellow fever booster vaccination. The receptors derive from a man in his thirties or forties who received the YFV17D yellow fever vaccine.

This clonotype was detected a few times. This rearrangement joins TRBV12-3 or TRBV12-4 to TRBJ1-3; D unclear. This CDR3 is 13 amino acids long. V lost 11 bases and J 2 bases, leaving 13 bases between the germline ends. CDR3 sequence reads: CAGGRTPGNTIYF. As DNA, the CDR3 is TGTGCCGGCGGACGGACTCCTGGAAACACCATATATTTT.

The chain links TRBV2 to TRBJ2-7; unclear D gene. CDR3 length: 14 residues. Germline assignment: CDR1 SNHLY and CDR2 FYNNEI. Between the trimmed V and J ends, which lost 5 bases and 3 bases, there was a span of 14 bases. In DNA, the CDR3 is TGTGCCAGCAGTTTACTGACCTCCGGCTACGAGCAGTACTTC. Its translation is CASSLLTSGYEQYF.

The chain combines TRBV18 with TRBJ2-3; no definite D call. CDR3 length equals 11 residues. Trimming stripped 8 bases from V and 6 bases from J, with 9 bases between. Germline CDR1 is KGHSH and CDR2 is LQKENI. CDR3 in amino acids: CASLTVDTQYF. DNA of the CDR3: TGTGCCAGCCTCACCGTGGATACGCAGTATTTT.

This chain's CDR3 is CATSSYGDTLTDTQYF. CDR3 nucleotide sequence: TGTGCCACCTCCTCCTACGGGGACACACTCACAGATACGCAGTATTTT. This rearrangement joins TRBV19 to TRBJ2-3; maybe TRBD1 (6 bases). Per the germline V gene, CDR1 is LNHDA and CDR2 is SQIVND (reference sequence). V lost 10 bases and J 2 bases, leaving 22 bases between the germline ends. CDR3 length: 16 residues.

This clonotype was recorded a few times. The CDR3 DNA sequence: TGTGCCAGCAGCTTAGATGCGGAGGGGTTTCAGCCCCAGCATTTT. Protein sequence: CASSLDAEGFQPQHF. The rearrangement joins TRBV7-2 to TRBJ1-5; a possible D gene is TRBD1 (5 bases). The CDR3 runs to 15 residues. V lost 1 base to trimming and J lost 6 bases, with 13 bases between them. Germline values: CDR1 SGHTA, CDR2 FQGNSA. The complete variable domain, with remaining parts taken from reference TRBV7-2 and TRBJ1-5, reads GAGVSQSPSNKVTEKGKDVELRCDPISGHTALYWYRQSLGQGLEFLIYFQGNSAPDKSGLPSDRFSAERTGGSVSTLTIQRTQQEDSAVYLCASSLDAEGFQPQHFGDGTRLSIL.

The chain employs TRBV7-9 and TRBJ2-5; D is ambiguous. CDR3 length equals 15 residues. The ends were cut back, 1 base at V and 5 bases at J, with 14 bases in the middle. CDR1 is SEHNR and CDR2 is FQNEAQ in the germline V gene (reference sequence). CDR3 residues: CASSLDMGSWETQYF. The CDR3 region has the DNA TGTGCCAGCAGCTTAGATATGGGATCGTGGGAGACCCAGTACTTC.

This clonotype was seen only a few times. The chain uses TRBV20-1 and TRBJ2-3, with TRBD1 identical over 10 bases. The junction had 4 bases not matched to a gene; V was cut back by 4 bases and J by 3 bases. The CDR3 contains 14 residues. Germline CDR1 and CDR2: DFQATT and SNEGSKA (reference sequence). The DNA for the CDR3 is TGCAGTGCTACCCGACAGGGGGCAACAGATACGCAGTATTTT. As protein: CSATRQGATDTQYF.

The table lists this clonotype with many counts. The CDR3 DNA follows: TGTGCCAGCAGCAAAGCTGTCCAGGTCCAAGAGACCCAGTACTTC. It is translated as CASSKAVQVQETQYF. The chain is built from TRBV21-1 and TRBJ2-5; TRBD1 reflects the table's D call only, with no check against the DNA. TRBV21-1 is a documented pseudogene. This CDR3 region has 15 residues.

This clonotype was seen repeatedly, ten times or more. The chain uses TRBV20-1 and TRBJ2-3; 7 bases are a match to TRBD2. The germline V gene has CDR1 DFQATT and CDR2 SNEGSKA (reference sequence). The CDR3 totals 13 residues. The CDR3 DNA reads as TGCAGCCCCCTAGCGGCCAACACAGATACGCAGTATTTT. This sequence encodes CSPLAANTDTQYF.

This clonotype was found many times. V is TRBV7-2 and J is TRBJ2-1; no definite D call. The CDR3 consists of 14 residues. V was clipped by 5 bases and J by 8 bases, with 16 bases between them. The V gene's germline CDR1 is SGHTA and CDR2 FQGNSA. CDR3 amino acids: CASSPSIAVDEQFF. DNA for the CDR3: TGTGCCAGCAGCCCCAGCATTGCTGTGGATGAGCAGTTCTTC.

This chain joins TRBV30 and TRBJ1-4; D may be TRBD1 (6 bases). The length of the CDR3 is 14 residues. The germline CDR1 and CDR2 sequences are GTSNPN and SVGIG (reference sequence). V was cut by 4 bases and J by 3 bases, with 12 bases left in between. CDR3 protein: CAWTRDISNEKLFF. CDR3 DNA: TGTGCCTGGACAAGGGACATCTCTAATGAAAAACTGTTTTTT.

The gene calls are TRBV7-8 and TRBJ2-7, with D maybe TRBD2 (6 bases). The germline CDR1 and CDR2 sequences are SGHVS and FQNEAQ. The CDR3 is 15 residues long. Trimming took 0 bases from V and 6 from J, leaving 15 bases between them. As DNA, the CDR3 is TGTGCCAGCAGCTTAGCGCCATCTTTGGGGGGCGAGCAGTACTTC. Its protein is CASSLAPSLGGEQYF.

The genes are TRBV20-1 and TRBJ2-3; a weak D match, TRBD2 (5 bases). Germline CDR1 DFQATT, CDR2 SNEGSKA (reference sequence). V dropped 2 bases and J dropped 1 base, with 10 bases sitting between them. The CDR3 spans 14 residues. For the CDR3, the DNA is TGCAGTGCTAGAAGGGAGACTCGCACAGATACGCAGTATTTT. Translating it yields CSARRETRTDTQYF.

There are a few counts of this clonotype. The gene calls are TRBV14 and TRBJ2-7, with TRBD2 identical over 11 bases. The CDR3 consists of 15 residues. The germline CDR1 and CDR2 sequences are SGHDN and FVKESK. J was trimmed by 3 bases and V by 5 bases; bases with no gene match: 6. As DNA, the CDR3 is TGTGCCAGCAGCAAGGGACTAGCGGAGTTCTACGAGCAGTACTTC. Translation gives CASSKGLAEFYEQYF.

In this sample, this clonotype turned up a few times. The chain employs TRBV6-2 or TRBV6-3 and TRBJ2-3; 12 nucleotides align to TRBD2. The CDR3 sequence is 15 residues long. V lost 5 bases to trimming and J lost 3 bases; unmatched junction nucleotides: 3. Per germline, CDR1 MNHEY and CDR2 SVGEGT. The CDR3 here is CASSPTSGRTDTQYF. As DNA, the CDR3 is TGTGCCAGCAGTCCAACTAGCGGGAGGACAGATACGCAGTATTTT.

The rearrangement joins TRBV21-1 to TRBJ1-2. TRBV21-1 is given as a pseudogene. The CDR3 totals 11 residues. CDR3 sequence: CASSKDYGYTF. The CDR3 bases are TGTGCCAGCAGCAAAGATTATGGCTACACCTTC.

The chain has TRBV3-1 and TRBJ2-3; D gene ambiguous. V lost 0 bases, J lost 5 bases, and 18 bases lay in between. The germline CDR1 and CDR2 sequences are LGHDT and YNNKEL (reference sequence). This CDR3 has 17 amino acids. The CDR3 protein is CASSQDGTATSRDTQYF. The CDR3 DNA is TGTGCCAGCAGCCAAGATGGCACAGCCACATCAAGAGATACGCAGTATTTT.

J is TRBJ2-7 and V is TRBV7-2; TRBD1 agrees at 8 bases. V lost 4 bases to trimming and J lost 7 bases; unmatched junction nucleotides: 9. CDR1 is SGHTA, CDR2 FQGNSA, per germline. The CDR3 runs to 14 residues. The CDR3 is CASSSRQGPLEQYF. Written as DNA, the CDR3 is TGTGCCAGCAGCTCTCGACAGGGGCCATTGGAGCAGTACTTC. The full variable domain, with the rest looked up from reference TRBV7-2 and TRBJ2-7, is GAGVSQSPSNKVTEKGKDVELRCDPISGHTALYWYRQSLGQGLEFLIYFQGNSAPDKSGLPSDRFSAERTGGSVSTLTIQRTQQEDSAVYLCASSSRQGPLEQYFGPGTRLTVT.

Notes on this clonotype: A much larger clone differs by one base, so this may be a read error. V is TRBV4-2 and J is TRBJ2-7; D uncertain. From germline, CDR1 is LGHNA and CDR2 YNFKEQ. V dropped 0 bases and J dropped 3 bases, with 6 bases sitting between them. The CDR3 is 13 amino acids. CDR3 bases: TGTGCCAGCAGCCAAGATTTGGACTACGAGCAGTACTTC. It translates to CASSQDLDYEQYF.

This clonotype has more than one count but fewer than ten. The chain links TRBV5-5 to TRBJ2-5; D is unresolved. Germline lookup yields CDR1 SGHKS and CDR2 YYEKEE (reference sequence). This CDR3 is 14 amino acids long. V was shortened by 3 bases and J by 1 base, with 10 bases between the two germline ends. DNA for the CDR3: TGTGCCAGCAGCTCCCCGGTCCTCCAAGAGACCCAGTACTTC. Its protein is CASSSPVLQETQYF.

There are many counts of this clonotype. Here the CDR3 reads CASSNGGGSGNTIYF. CDR3 sequence (DNA): TGCGCCAGCAGCAACGGGGGCGGCTCTGGAAACACCATATATTTT. The rearrangement links TRBV5-1 to TRBJ1-3; TRBD1 might be the D (6 bases). The V end was cut by 4 bases, the J end by 0 bases, with 11 bases between. The germline CDR1 and CDR2 sequences are SGHRS and YFSETQ. The CDR3 has 15 amino acids.

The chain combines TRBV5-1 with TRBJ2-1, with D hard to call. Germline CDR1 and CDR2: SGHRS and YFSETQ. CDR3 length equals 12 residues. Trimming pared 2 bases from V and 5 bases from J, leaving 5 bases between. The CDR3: CASSLQNNEQFF. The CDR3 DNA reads TGCGCCAGCAGCTTACAGAACAATGAGCAGTTCTTC.

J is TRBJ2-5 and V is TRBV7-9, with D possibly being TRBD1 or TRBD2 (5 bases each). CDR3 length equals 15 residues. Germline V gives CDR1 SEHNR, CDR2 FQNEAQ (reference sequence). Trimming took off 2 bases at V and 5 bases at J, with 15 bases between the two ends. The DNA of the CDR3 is TGTGCCAGCAGCTTACCGGGGCGTGCCGGCGAGACCCAGTACTTC. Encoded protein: CASSLPGRAGETQYF.

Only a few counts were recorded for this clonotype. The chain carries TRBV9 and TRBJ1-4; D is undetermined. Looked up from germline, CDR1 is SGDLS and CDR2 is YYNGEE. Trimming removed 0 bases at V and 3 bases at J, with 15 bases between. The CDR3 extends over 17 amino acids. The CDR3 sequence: CASSVEAATKPNEKLFF. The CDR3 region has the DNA TGTGCCAGCAGCGTAGAGGCAGCCACAAAGCCTAATGAAAAACTGTTTTTT.

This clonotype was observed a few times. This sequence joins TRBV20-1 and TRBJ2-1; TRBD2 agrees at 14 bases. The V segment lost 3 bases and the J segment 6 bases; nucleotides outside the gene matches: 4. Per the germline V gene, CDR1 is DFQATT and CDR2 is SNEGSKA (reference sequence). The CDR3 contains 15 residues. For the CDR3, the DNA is TGCAGTGCTAGGCGGACTAGCGGGAGGACCAATGAGCAGTTCTTC. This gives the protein CSARRTSGRTNEQFF.

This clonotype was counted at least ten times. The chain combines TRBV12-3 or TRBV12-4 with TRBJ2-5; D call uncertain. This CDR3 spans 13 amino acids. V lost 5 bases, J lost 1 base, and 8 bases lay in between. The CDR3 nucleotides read TGTGCCAGCAGTCAAGGTACCCAAGAGACCCAGTACTTC. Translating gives CASSQGTQETQYF.